These 7 T cell receptor beta chains share one sample of origin, sequenced in a study of T cell repertoires in breast cancer. Paired alpha-beta TCRs of CD8+ T cells were analyzed by expanded emulsion RT-PCR. A second nested PCR with blocking oligonucleotides suppressed unpaired genes. TCRdb recomputed calls from the emulsion pairing reads with MiXCR, one row per CDR3 protein. The sample lists roughly 40,000 distinct CDR3 sequences, roughly 42% occurring once. Input material: CD8+ T cells. These receptors came from a pool of human donors with breast cancer or a healthy control (not recorded which).

In the case of this clonotype: Given the absence of the conserved phenylalanine or tryptophan at the CDR3 end, a read error is likely. J is TRBJ2-7 and V is TRBV28, with 7 nucleotides matching TRBD2. The length of the CDR3 is 13 residues. In germline, CDR1 is MDHEN, CDR2 SYDVKM. Losses at the gene ends were 6 bases for V and 3 bases for J; bases not matched to a gene: 5. The CDR3 sequence is CASSRGRNYEQYL. For the CDR3, the DNA is TGTGCCAGCAGCCGCGGGAGAAACTACGAGCAGTACCTC.

The chain employs TRBV5-1 and TRBJ2-5; 7 nucleotides match TRBD2. V dropped 2 bases and J dropped 2; count of bases not matched to a gene: 6. Germline V gene data show CDR1 as SGHRS and CDR2 as YFSETQ. This CDR3 spans 15 amino acids. CDR3 nucleotide sequence: TGCGCCAGCAGCTTATACGGGACTAAACAAGAGACCCAGTACTTC. This translates into CASSLYGTKQETQYF.

The chain employs TRBV19 and TRBJ1-2, with D unclear. This CDR3 is 13 amino acids long. CDR1 is LNHDA and CDR2 is SQIVND in the germline V gene (reference sequence). Trimming removed 1 base at V and 4 bases at J, with 7 bases between. Written as DNA, the CDR3 is TGTGCCAGTAGTATAGTGAAAGGCTATGGCTACACCTTC. Translating gives CASSIVKGYGYTF. Combining the CDR3 with reference TRBV19 and TRBJ1-2 gives the whole variable domain DGGITQSPKYLFRKEGQNVTLSCEQNLNHDAMYWYRQDPGQGLRLIYYSQIVNDFQKGDIAEGYSVSREKKESFPLTVTSAQKNPTAFYLCASSIVKGYGYTFGSGTRLTVV.

A remark on this clonotype: At one boundary the junction diverges from the germline segment, which might be a read error. This rearrangement joins TRBV6-1 to TRBJ2-1, with D maybe TRBD2 (5 bases). CDR3 length: 12 residues. CDR1 MNHNS and CDR2 SASEGT come from the germline V gene. CDR3: CACSRTSNEQFF. CDR3 sequence (DNA): TGTGCCTGCAGCCGCACTAGCAATGAGCAGTTCTTC.

V gene TRBV20-1 combines with J gene TRBJ2-5; 8 nucleotides align to TRBD2. J lost 4 bases, V lost 5 bases, and 6 bases had no gene match. CDR1 DFQATT and CDR2 SNEGSKA come from the germline V gene (reference sequence). The CDR3 is made up of 13 amino acids. The CDR3 is CSAPRGGGETQYF. CDR3 in DNA: TGCAGTGCTCCCCGGGGGGGAGGAGAGACCCAGTACTTC.

This clonotype occurred a few times. The chain couples TRBV6-2 or TRBV6-3 to TRBJ1-1; D not resolved. V gave up 2 bases and J gave up 7 bases, with 5 bases separating them. The CDR3 is 11 amino acids. Germline V gene lookup returns CDR1 MNHEY and CDR2 SVGEGT. CDR3 sequence (DNA): TGTGCCAGCAGTTACCCGGGTGAAGCTTTCTTT. Amino acid sequence: CASSYPGEAFF.

About this clonotype itself: A much more abundant neighbour one base away suggests this may be a read error. V usage is TRBV25-1 and J usage is TRBJ2-1, with 10 bases lining up with TRBD2. CDR1 MGHDK and CDR2 SYGVNS come from the germline V gene. CDR3 length: 15 amino acids. DNA of the CDR3: TGTGCCGCGGGGGGAGCGGGAGGGCATAGGGGAGAGCGGTTCTTC. Translation: CAAGGAGGHRGERFF.